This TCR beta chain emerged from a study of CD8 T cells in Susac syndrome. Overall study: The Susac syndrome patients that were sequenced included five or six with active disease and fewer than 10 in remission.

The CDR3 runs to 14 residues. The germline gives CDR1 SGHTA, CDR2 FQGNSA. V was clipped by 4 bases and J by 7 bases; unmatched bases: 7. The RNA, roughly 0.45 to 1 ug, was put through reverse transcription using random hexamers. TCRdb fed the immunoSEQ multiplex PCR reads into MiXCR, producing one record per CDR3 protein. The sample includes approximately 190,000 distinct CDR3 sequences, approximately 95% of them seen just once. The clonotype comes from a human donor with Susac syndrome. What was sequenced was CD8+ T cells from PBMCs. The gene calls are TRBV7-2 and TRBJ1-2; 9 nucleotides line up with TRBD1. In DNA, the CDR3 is TGTGCCAGCAGCTCAACCGGACAGGGGACTGGCTACACCTTC. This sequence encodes CASSSTGQGTGYTF.